This TCR beta chain was observed in a study of blood T cell repertoires in COVID-19. The germline gives CDR1 SGHNT, CDR2 YYREEE (reference sequence). The J segment lost 7 bases and the V segment lost 7 bases, leaving 19 bases of the junction unmatched. This CDR3 region has 17 residues. TCRdb's copy holds only in-frame clones and misses some; the assay was immunoSEQ multiplex PCR. The table shows 150,000 to 250,000 clones, with roughly 80% occurring only once. This rearrangement joins TRBV5-4 to TRBJ1-4; 7 bases map to TRBD1. The sequenced sample was peripheral blood. The clonotype originates from a woman aged 35 to 49 with COVID-19, enrolled during active disease. CDR3 coding DNA: TGTGCCAGCGGGCCCGGGACAGCCCCCTCGGTGGGTGAAAAACTGTTTTTT. Encoded protein: CASGPGTAPSVGEKLFF.